These 2 T cell receptor beta chains were sequenced from one sample in a study of Ad26.COV2.S vaccination and SARS-CoV-2 variants. Profiled with immunoSEQ multiplex PCR; TCRdb holds only in-frame clones, not every one. The sample holds 320,000 or so clones; approximately 87% are singletons and the top ten take approximately 5%. Treatment specified: 19 received Ad26.COV2.S at low or high dose, single or two shots; several received placebo; per-sample allocation not given. Sampling took place 63 days after the first vaccine or placebo injection. This specimen was peripheral blood, taken in a trial of Ad26.COV2.S vaccine versus placebo. These TCRs come from a person aged 18-65 years who received the Ad26.COV2.S COVID-19 vaccine or a placebo.

As for this clone: An end of the junction differs from the germline gene, which may be a read error. The chain couples TRBV30 to TRBJ1-2; D may be TRBD1 (6 bases). CDR1 GTSNPN and CDR2 SVGIG come from the germline V gene (reference sequence). This CDR3 has 11 amino acids. For the CDR3, the DNA is TGTGCCTGGAGTCCGGAGGACAGTCCTGAGTTC. This codes for CAWSPEDSPEF.

The chain employs TRBV7-6 and TRBJ2-3, with D perhaps TRBD2 (6 bases). V lost 5 bases and J 2 bases, leaving 14 bases between the germline ends. From germline, CDR1 is SGHVS and CDR2 FNYEAQ. This CDR3 is built from 15 residues. DNA of the CDR3: TGTGCCAGCAGCAAAAGCCCGGGAGCCACAGATACGCAGTATTTT. Protein: CASSKSPGATDTQYF.